These 32 T cell receptor beta chains share one sample of origin, sequenced in a study of T cell changes during pregnancy in multiple sclerosis. Method: immunoSEQ multiplex PCR; TCRdb's copy keeps in-frame clones and lacks some. The profile shows around 57,000 clones, 90% of them singletons. Sequences were derived from peripheral blood, sampled in the first trimester of pregnancy. The receptors here all came from a female donor in good health, enrolled as a control in a pregnancy study.

The CDR3 region is CASSEEAGSGYTF. The DNA of the CDR3 is TGTGCCAGCAGTGAAGAGGCAGGGTCTGGCTACACCTTC. V gene TRBV2 combines with J gene TRBJ1-2, with a tentative D call TRBD1 (5 bases). The CDR3 runs to 13 residues. V lost 1 base, J lost 7 bases, and 10 bases lay in between. Germline assignment: CDR1 SNHLY and CDR2 FYNNEI.

DNA of the CDR3: TGTGCCAGCAGCATTACAGGGGGTCGGGGCACTGAAGCTTTCTTT. Translating gives CASSITGGRGTEAFF. The V gene is TRBV11-2, the J gene TRBJ1-1, with TRBD1 matching over 8 bases. Losses at the gene ends were 5 bases for V and 4 bases for J; bases not matched to a gene: 9. The CDR3 is 15 amino acids. Germline assignment: CDR1 SGHAT and CDR2 FQNNGV.

The chain joins TRBV2 to TRBJ2-3; 7 bases map to TRBD1. Germline V lookup: CDR1 SNHLY, CDR2 FYNNEI. After removal of 7 bases from V and 4 bases from J, the junction contained 5 bases not matched to a gene. The CDR3 totals 13 residues. Written as DNA, the CDR3 is TGTGCCAGCACCAGGGGGTACTCAGATACGCAGTATTTT. Translated: CASTRGYSDTQYF.

V usage is TRBV7-2 and J usage is TRBJ2-5; 11 positions match TRBD2. The junction had 6 bases not matched to a gene; V was cut back by 4 bases and J by 5 bases. The CDR3 runs to 15 residues. Germline V lookup: CDR1 SGHTA, CDR2 FQGNSA. This CDR3 is CASSSRLAGRETQYF. The CDR3 DNA sequence: TGTGCCAGCAGCTCCCGACTAGCGGGGAGGGAGACCCAGTACTTC.

The rearrangement links TRBV29-1 to TRBJ2-1, with D perhaps TRBD2 (6 bases). The CDR3 extends over 15 amino acids. With 6 bases removed from V and 7 bases from J, the gap between germline ends came to 22 bases. Germline CDR1 reads SQVTM; CDR2 reads ANQGSEA. The CDR3 reads CSVNRGPGGRNEQFF. In DNA form, the CDR3 reads TGCAGCGTCAACCGGGGTCCCGGTGGGAGGAATGAGCAGTTCTTC.

This chain joins TRBV7-3 and TRBJ2-7; 7 positions match TRBD2. The germline V gene encodes CDR1 SGHTA and CDR2 FQGTGA. V dropped 3 bases and J dropped 0; count of bases not matched to a gene: 5. CDR3 length equals 15 residues. CDR3 protein: CASSFRPGGSYEQYF. CDR3 DNA sequence: TGTGCCAGCAGCTTTCGGCCGGGAGGCTCCTACGAGCAGTACTTC. Supplemented by reference TRBV7-3 and TRBJ2-7, the full variable domain reads GAGVSQTPSNKVTEKGKYVELRCDPISGHTALYWYRQSLGQGPEFLIYFQGTGAADDSGLPNDRFFAVRPEGSVSTLKIQRTERGDSAVYLCASSFRPGGSYEQYFGPGTRLTVT.

The gene calls are TRBV11-3 and TRBJ1-2; D is undetermined. V gave up 2 bases and J gave up 0 bases, with 7 bases separating them. Germline CDR1 and CDR2: SGHNT and YENEEA. This CDR3 spans 14 amino acids. Here the CDR3 reads CASSLRFPNYGYTF. The CDR3 nucleotides are TGTGCCAGCAGCTTACGGTTCCCTAACTATGGCTACACCTTC.

The DNA for the CDR3 is TGTGCCAGCAGTGGGTGGGACAGAACCTACAATGAGCAGTTCTTC. Translated, it gives CASSGWDRTYNEQFF. The chain links TRBV6-1 to TRBJ2-1; TRBD1 agrees at 7 bases. Germline values: CDR1 MNHNS, CDR2 SASEGT. This CDR3 region has 15 residues. V was pared by 4 bases and J by 2 bases, with 5 bases of the junction left unmatched.

Here the CDR3 reads CASSGQTGGNEQFF. The CDR3 nucleotides are TGTGCCAGCAGTGGGCAGACAGGGGGCAATGAGCAGTTCTTC. The chain has TRBV6-6 and TRBJ2-1, with 9 bases lining up with TRBD1. V shed 5 bases and J 6 bases; nucleotides not matched to a gene: 5. Germline values: CDR1 MNHNY, CDR2 SVGAGI (reference sequence). This CDR3 has 14 amino acids.

V is TRBV5-1 and J is TRBJ2-5; 12 bases fit TRBD2. The CDR3 has 16 amino acids. J lost 5 bases, V lost 4 bases, and 9 bases had no gene match. Germline V gene lookup returns CDR1 SGHRS and CDR2 YFSETQ. Here the CDR3 reads CASSTQWTSGDETQYF. Here the CDR3 DNA reads TGCGCCAGCAGCACCCAATGGACTAGCGGGGACGAGACCCAGTACTTC.

The chain is built from TRBV19 and TRBJ1-4; D possibly corresponds to TRBD1 (6 bases). The V gene's germline CDR1 is LNHDA and CDR2 SQIVND (reference sequence). The CDR3 consists of 14 residues. Trimming removed 4 bases at V and 8 bases at J, with 14 bases between. The CDR3, as DNA: TGTGCCAGTAGTAACCTGGACAGTAGGGAAAAACTGTTTTTT. Protein sequence: CASSNLDSREKLFF. Full variable domain (remainder filled in from reference TRBV19 and TRBJ1-4): DGGITQSPKYLFRKEGQNVTLSCEQNLNHDAMYWYRQDPGQGLRLIYYSQIVNDFQKGDIAEGYSVSREKKESFPLTVTSAQKNPTAFYLCASSNLDSREKLFFGSGTQLSVL.

V gene TRBV25-1 combines with J gene TRBJ1-4, with 8 bases that match TRBD1. CDR1 MGHDK and CDR2 SYGVNS come from the germline V gene. Trimming removed 7 bases from V and 8 bases from J; junction bases left unmatched: 3. This CDR3 spans 12 amino acids. Here the CDR3 reads CASKRTGEKLFF. CDR3 bases: TGTGCCAGCAAGCGGACAGGGGAAAAACTGTTTTTT.

A single count supports this clone. The chain employs TRBV7-9 and TRBJ1-2; 8 nucleotides line up with TRBD1. Trimming cost V 4 bases and J 4 bases; bases outside gene matches: 8. Germline V gives CDR1 SEHNR, CDR2 FQNEAQ (reference sequence). The CDR3 has 15 amino acids. CDR3 protein: CASSSGLTGGYGYTF. CDR3 sequence (DNA): TGTGCCAGCAGCTCGGGATTAACAGGGGGCTATGGCTACACCTTC.

The rearrangement links TRBV7-6 to TRBJ1-5, with D unresolved. V lost 3 bases, J lost 6 bases, and 9 bases lay in between. This CDR3 comprises 13 residues. The germline V gene encodes CDR1 SGHVS and CDR2 FNYEAQ. CDR3 nucleotide sequence: TGTGCCAGCAGCTTGGGAGGGAGTCAGCCCCAGCATTTT. Its translation is CASSLGGSQPQHF.

This clone was observed a single time. V is TRBV7-2 and J is TRBJ2-7; no clear D gene. Trimming removed 1 base from V and 6 bases from J, with 10 bases in between. The CDR3 is 13 residues long. Germline CDR1 SGHTA, CDR2 FQGNSA. In DNA form, the CDR3 reads TGTGCCAGCAGCTTAGGTCAGGTTCTCGAGCAGTACTTC. This encodes CASSLGQVLEQYF.

The genes are TRBV6-1 and TRBJ2-3, with 9 bases that match TRBD2. Germline lookup yields CDR1 MNHNS and CDR2 SASEGT. V shed 4 bases, J shed 3 bases, and the junction held 8 bases outside the gene matches. CDR3 length equals 16 residues. The CDR3 nucleotides are TGTGCCAGCAGTGGCCCGGCAGCGGGGGGTACAGATACGCAGTATTTT. It yields the protein CASSGPAAGGTDTQYF.

The rearrangement joins TRBV29-1 to TRBJ1-2, with TRBD1 as a possible D gene (5 bases). The V and J ends lost 4 bases and 7 bases respectively, with 22 bases between them. Germline V gives CDR1 SQVTM, CDR2 ANQGSEA. The CDR3 is 15 residues long. CDR3 nucleotides: TGCAGCGTTGGGGAGGGGTCACGTTGGGGCGGTGGCTACACCTTC. Encoded protein: CSVGEGSRWGGGYTF.

The V and J genes are TRBV7-9 and TRBJ1-2; 10 bases align to TRBD1. The CDR3 has 11 residues. V shed 8 bases and J 6 bases; nucleotides not matched to a gene: 0. Germline V gene data show CDR1 as SEHNR and CDR2 as FQNEAQ (reference sequence). The CDR3 loop reads CASGTGDGYTF. CDR3 sequence (DNA): TGTGCCAGCGGGACAGGGGATGGCTACACCTTC.

J is TRBJ1-2 and V is TRBV5-4; TRBD1 agrees at 8 bases. Per germline, CDR1 SGHNT and CDR2 YYREEE (reference sequence). J lost 4 bases, V lost 4 bases, and 6 bases had no gene match. The CDR3 has 14 amino acids. The CDR3, as DNA: TGTGCCAGCAGCCAAACCGGGACAGGCTATGGCTACACCTTC. It specifies CASSQTGTGYGYTF.

The chain couples TRBV30 to TRBJ2-1, with 8 positions matching TRBD2. CDR1 is GTSNPN and CDR2 is SVGIG in the germline V gene (reference sequence). Unmatched junction bases numbered 7, after V lost 1 base and J lost 8 bases. This CDR3 has 14 residues. The CDR3 loop reads CAWSASGGPYEQFF. In nucleotides, the CDR3 is TGTGCCTGGAGTGCCTCGGGGGGGCCGTATGAGCAGTTCTTC.

This chain links TRBV5-5 with TRBJ2-7; 7 bases agree with TRBD2. The J segment lost 3 bases and the V segment lost 3 bases, leaving 9 bases of the junction unmatched. Looked up from germline, CDR1 is SGHKS and CDR2 is YYEKEE (reference sequence). CDR3 size: 15 residues. The CDR3 spells CASSSGGGTFYEQYF. CDR3 bases: TGTGCCAGCAGCTCGGGCGGGGGTACTTTCTACGAGCAGTACTTC.

The CDR3 spells CASKLETGLSYEQYF. As DNA, the CDR3 is TGTGCCAGTAAATTAGAGACAGGGTTGTCCTACGAGCAGTACTTC. The J gene is TRBJ2-7, the V gene TRBV2; 7 positions agree with TRBD1. V trimming: 9 bases; J trimming: 1 base; junction bases outside the gene matches: 12. Germline lookup yields CDR1 SNHLY and CDR2 FYNNEI. The CDR3 extends over 15 amino acids.

This chain links TRBV27 with TRBJ1-2; D uncertain. V lost 4 bases and J 3 bases, leaving 12 bases between the germline ends. In germline, CDR1 is MNHEY, CDR2 SMNVEV (reference sequence). The CDR3 totals 14 residues. CDR3 sequence reads: CASSYNFGDYGYTF. In DNA form, the CDR3 reads TGTGCCAGCAGTTACAATTTCGGAGACTATGGCTACACCTTC.

The genes are TRBV11-3 and TRBJ2-7; D uncertain. The germline V gene has CDR1 SGHNT and CDR2 YENEEA. V dropped 0 bases and J dropped 4 bases, with 7 bases sitting between them. The CDR3 spans 13 residues. As DNA, the CDR3 is TGTGCCAGCAGCTTAGAAGACGGGTACGAGCAGTACTTC. Encoded protein: CASSLEDGYEQYF.

The chain is built from TRBV9 and TRBJ2-1; 7 nucleotides agree with TRBD2. The CDR3 consists of 11 residues. Germline values: CDR1 SGDLS, CDR2 YYNGEE. Trimming at V came to 5 bases and at J to 15 bases, leaving 8 bases not matched to a gene. CDR3 DNA sequence: TGTGCCAGCAGTGGAGGACTAGATCTGTTCTTC. Amino acid sequence: CASSGGLDLFF.

The gene calls are TRBV11-2 and TRBJ1-3; D not resolved. Germline loops: CDR1 SGHAT, CDR2 FQNNGV. The germline V and J ends were trimmed by 2 bases and 1 base, with 9 bases remaining between them. The length of the CDR3 is 15 residues. The CDR3 loop is CASSLIAGSGNTIYF. DNA of the CDR3: TGTGCCAGCAGCTTAATCGCGGGGTCTGGAAACACCATATATTTT.

The chain recombines TRBV6-1 with TRBJ1-3; D call uncertain. CDR1 MNHNS and CDR2 SASEGT come from the germline V gene. With 0 bases removed from V and 2 bases from J, the gap between germline ends came to 8 bases. This CDR3 region has 15 residues. The CDR3 DNA reads as TGTGCCAGCAGTGAAGCGATGGGCGCTGGAAACACCATATATTTT. This codes for CASSEAMGAGNTIYF.

The chain recombines TRBV19 with TRBJ1-5; TRBD1 is a possible D gene (5 bases). Germline V gene sequence: CDR1 LNHDA, CDR2 SQIVND (reference sequence). Deletions cut 3 bases from V and 1 base from J, with 16 bases between. This CDR3 is built from 17 residues. The CDR3, as DNA: TGTGCCAGTAGTATTGGACACCCAAGGTTCAGCAATCAGCCCCAGCATTTT. Translated, it gives CASSIGHPRFSNQPQHF.

The J gene is TRBJ1-1, the V gene TRBV6-1; 9 bases are shared with TRBD1. The germline gives CDR1 MNHNS, CDR2 SASEGT. The junction had 5 bases not matched to a gene; V was cut back by 1 base and J by 5 bases. The CDR3 runs 15 residues. CDR3 residues: CASSEETGGGTEAFF. The CDR3 nucleotides are TGTGCCAGCAGTGAAGAGACAGGGGGAGGAACTGAAGCTTTCTTT.

The chain employs TRBV25-1 and TRBJ1-1; no clear D. Germline V gives CDR1 MGHDK, CDR2 SYGVNS. The CDR3 loop spans 12 amino acids. Deletions cut 5 bases from V and 1 base from J, with 5 bases between. The CDR3 nucleotides are TGTGCCAGCAGTCTAGGGAACACTGAAGCTTTCTTT. This gives the protein CASSLGNTEAFF.

The chain links TRBV2 to TRBJ2-2; 10 bases line up with TRBD1. Germline-derived CDR1 and CDR2 are SNHLY and FYNNEI. The CDR3 length is 15 residues. With 6 bases clipped from V and 3 bases from J, the junction kept 4 bases outside the gene matches. The CDR3 DNA sequence: TGTGCCAGCAGAGATGGACAGGGGGACACCGGGGAGCTGTTTTTT. It specifies CASRDGQGDTGELFF.

This chain connects TRBV10-1 to TRBJ2-4, with TRBD2 matching 12 bases. Germline CDR1 is WNHNN and CDR2 is SYGVQD (reference sequence). This CDR3 region has 18 residues. Trimming took 2 bases from V and 4 from J; bases not matched to a gene: 9. The chain's CDR3 is CASSEPPLAGGNKNIQYF. The CDR3 DNA reads as TGCGCCAGCAGTGAGCCGCCTCTAGCGGGGGGGAATAAAAACATTCAGTACTTC.